These 24 T cell receptor beta chains share one sample of origin, sequenced in a study of blood T cell repertoires in COVID-19. Measured with immunoSEQ multiplex PCR; TCRdb has only the in-frame clones, and not every one. This repertoire shows 250,000 or so clones, around 88% found once; its top ten account for approximately 1.3%. Source material: peripheral blood. These receptors were collected from a man at least 80 years old with acute or convalescent COVID-19.

The chain couples TRBV18 to TRBJ1-2; 8 nucleotides align to TRBD1. Germline-derived CDR1 and CDR2 are KGHSH and LQKENI. V gave up 3 bases and J gave up 5 bases; unmatched junction bases: 8. The CDR3 sequence is 15 residues long. The CDR3 nucleotides are TGTGCCAGCTCACCTCTAGGACAGGGTGGATATGGCTACACCTTC. It codes for CASSPLGQGGYGYTF.

The gene calls are TRBV3-1 (or the pseudogene TRBV3-2) and TRBJ2-7; 8 nucleotides match TRBD1. Germline V gene data show CDR1 as LGHDT and CDR2 as YNNKEL (reference sequence). V was clipped by 0 bases and J by 2 bases; unmatched bases: 9. CDR3 length equals 17 residues. This CDR3 reads CASSQDFRGTGAYEQYF. The CDR3 nucleotides read TGTGCCAGCAGCCAAGATTTTCGGGGGACAGGAGCCTACGAGCAGTACTTC.

The V gene is TRBV7-9, the J gene TRBJ1-2; unclear D gene. The CDR3 spans 16 residues. The V end lost 1 base, the J end lost 5 bases, and 17 bases lay between the germline ends. Germline V CDR1 and CDR2: SEHNR, FQNEAQ (reference sequence). The CDR3 spells CASSLGKVGLGYGYTF. CDR3 nucleotides: TGTGCCAGCAGCTTAGGAAAGGTTGGACTTGGGTATGGCTACACCTTC. Combining the CDR3 with reference TRBV7-9 and TRBJ1-2 gives the whole variable domain DTGVSQNPRHKITKRGQNVTFRCDPISEHNRLYWYRQTLGQGPEFLTYFQNEAQLEKSRLLSDRFSAERPKGSFSTLEIQRTEQGDSAMYLCASSLGKVGLGYGYTFGSGTRLTVV.

This chain joins TRBV19 and TRBJ2-3; no firm D call. Germline V CDR1 and CDR2: LNHDA, SQIVND (reference sequence). The V end lost 10 bases, the J end lost 0 bases, and 5 bases lay between the germline ends. There are 11 residues in the CDR3. The CDR3 nucleotides read TGTGCCACCCGTAGCACAGATACGCAGTATTTT. Translation: CATRSTDTQYF.

The rearrangement joins TRBV9 to TRBJ2-2; a weak D match, TRBD2 (5 bases). Trimming shortened V by 0 bases and J by 2 bases, and 8 bases separated the two germline ends. Germline V gene sequence: CDR1 SGDLS, CDR2 YYNGEE. The CDR3 sequence is 15 residues long. Written as DNA, the CDR3 is TGTGCCAGCAGCGTAGGCCTAGCAAACACCGGGGAGCTGTTTTTT. The encoded protein is CASSVGLANTGELFF.

J is TRBJ2-3 and V is TRBV25-1, with TRBD1 matching over 8 bases. With 7 bases clipped from V and 2 bases from J, the junction kept 2 bases outside the gene matches. The CDR3 consists of 13 residues. From germline, CDR1 is MGHDK and CDR2 SYGVNS. The CDR3 reads CASNRGYTDTQYF. Written as DNA, the CDR3 is TGTGCCAGCAACAGGGGGTACACAGATACGCAGTATTTT.

The chain joins TRBV24-1 to TRBJ2-5; the match to TRBD1 covers 8 bases. CDR3 length equals 20 residues. J lost 4 bases, V lost 2 bases, and 20 bases had no gene match. CDR1 is KGHDR and CDR2 is SFDVKD in the germline V gene. In DNA, the CDR3 is TGTGCCACCAGTGATTCCCTCTCCCTTGGACAGGGCGAAAGACGAGAGACCCAGTACTTC. Its translation is CATSDSLSLGQGERRETQYF.

This clone was found once. J is TRBJ1-2 and V is TRBV29-1; tentatively, D is TRBD1 (5 bases). The germline gives CDR1 SQVTM, CDR2 ANQGSEA. Deletions cut 0 bases from V and 4 bases from J, with 15 bases between. This CDR3 is 15 amino acids long. CDR3 bases: TGCAGCGTTGAAGAGGGGGGGGGACGGCTCTATGGCTACACCTTC. Translating it yields CSVEEGGGRLYGYTF. Full variable domain (remainder filled in from reference TRBV29-1 and TRBJ1-2): SAVISQKPSRDICQRGTSLTIQCQVDSQVTMMFWYRQQPGQSLTLIATANQGSEATYESGFVIDKFPISRPNLTFSTLTVSNMSPEDSSIYLCSVEEGGGRLYGYTFGSGTRLTVV.

The CDR3 DNA reads as TGTGCCAGTAGTATGGGAGGGGGAAGCAATCAGCCCCAGCATTTT. As protein: CASSMGGGSNQPQHF. The chain couples TRBV19 to TRBJ1-5; D is possibly TRBD1 (6 bases). This CDR3 contains 15 residues. Deletions cut 3 bases from V and 1 base from J, with 10 bases between. Germline CDR1 reads LNHDA; CDR2 reads SQIVND (reference sequence).

CDR3: CASSLGTGGGYGYTF. The CDR3 region has the DNA TGTGCCAGCAGTTTAGGGACAGGGGGAGGCTATGGCTACACCTTC. The V and J genes are TRBV27 and TRBJ1-2; 11 nucleotides agree with TRBD1. This CDR3 contains 15 residues. The ends lost 2 bases at V and 4 bases at J; junction bases unmatched: 3. CDR1 is MNHEY, CDR2 SMNVEV, per germline (reference sequence).

This chain joins TRBV18 and TRBJ1-5; the match to TRBD1 covers 8 bases. Unmatched junction bases numbered 2, after V lost 3 bases and J lost 7 bases. The CDR3 extends over 13 amino acids. Per the germline V gene, CDR1 is KGHSH and CDR2 is LQKENI. The chain's CDR3 is CASSPTGAQPQHF. The CDR3 nucleotides read TGTGCCAGCTCACCGACAGGGGCCCAGCCCCAGCATTTT.

The V gene is TRBV6-5, the J gene TRBJ1-4; 7 bases agree with TRBD1. V trimming: 4 bases; J trimming: 4 bases; junction bases outside the gene matches: 3. The CDR3 has 14 amino acids. Germline CDR1 reads MNHEY; CDR2 reads SVGAGI. CDR3 sequence: CASSSRQGNEKLFF. CDR3 sequence (DNA): TGTGCCAGCAGTTCCAGACAGGGTAATGAAAAACTGTTTTTT.

The chain recombines TRBV5-1 with TRBJ2-3; D might be TRBD2 (5 bases). The CDR3 length is 16 residues. Germline CDR1 SGHRS, CDR2 YFSETQ. V lost 3 bases, J lost 0 bases, and 14 bases lay in between. CDR3 nucleotide sequence: TGCGCCAGCAGCTCGGACCTAGCCCTGAGCACAGATACGCAGTATTTT. Encoded protein: CASSSDLALSTDTQYF.

The genes are TRBV5-1 and TRBJ2-3, with TRBD2 matching over 9 bases. Trimming took 3 bases from V and 4 from J; bases not matched to a gene: 6. CDR3 length: 15 amino acids. Germline V gene sequence: CDR1 SGHRS, CDR2 YFSETQ. CDR3 residues: CASSWASGVPDTQYF. The DNA of the CDR3 is TGCGCCAGCAGCTGGGCTAGCGGGGTCCCAGATACGCAGTATTTT.

This chain joins TRBV10-3 and TRBJ2-7; D is perhaps TRBD1 (5 bases). Germline lookup yields CDR1 ENHRY and CDR2 SYGVKD. This CDR3 is 14 amino acids long. V lost 8 bases and J lost 5, with 19 bases in between. The CDR3 loop reads CAILDPGHTDEQYF. CDR3 nucleotide sequence: TGTGCCATCTTAGACCCCGGACACACGGACGAGCAGTACTTC.

The rearrangement joins TRBV28 to TRBJ1-2; a possible D gene is TRBD1 (5 bases). Germline V lookup: CDR1 MDHEN, CDR2 SYDVKM. This CDR3 is built from 13 residues. V gave up 7 bases and J gave up 4 bases, with 13 bases separating them. The CDR3 here is CASTMTVSYGYTF. In nucleotides, the CDR3 is TGTGCCAGCACCATGACAGTCTCCTATGGCTACACCTTC.

V and J are TRBV4-2 and TRBJ2-2; possible D gene TRBD1, 6 bases. V was cut by 0 bases and J by 3 bases, with 14 bases left in between. The CDR3 length is 17 residues. Germline CDR1 reads LGHNA; CDR2 reads YNFKEQ. The CDR3 DNA reads as TGTGCCAGCAGCCAAGATGAGGGGGAGTCTTACACCGGGGAGCTGTTTTTT. It encodes CASSQDEGESYTGELFF.

The chain uses TRBV6-5 and TRBJ2-7; no firm D call. Per germline, CDR1 MNHEY and CDR2 SVGAGI. This CDR3 comprises 15 residues. V shed 2 bases and J shed 3 bases, with 14 bases lying between them. The CDR3 loop is CASSYGSGTDYEQYF. The CDR3 region has the DNA TGTGCCAGCAGTTACGGGTCCGGCACAGACTACGAGCAGTACTTC.

The chain links TRBV5-1 to TRBJ2-2; the D is unclear. This CDR3 has 14 amino acids. V lost 0 bases and J lost 2, with 5 bases in between. Per the germline V gene, CDR1 is SGHRS and CDR2 is YFSETQ. In DNA, the CDR3 is TGCGCCAGCAGCTTGGAGCCCAACACCGGGGAGCTGTTTTTT. This sequence encodes CASSLEPNTGELFF.

The rearrangement joins TRBV24-1 to TRBJ1-5; the match to TRBD1 covers 7 bases. V trimming: 0 bases; J trimming: 2 bases; junction bases outside the gene matches: 9. The germline CDR1 and CDR2 sequences are KGHDR and SFDVKD. The CDR3 consists of 18 residues. Here the CDR3 DNA reads TGTGCCACCAGTGATTTGAGGTTGACAGGGACCGGCAATCAGCCCCAGCATTTT. As protein: CATSDLRLTGTGNQPQHF.

The chain combines TRBV7-8 with TRBJ2-3, with a possible D match to TRBD1 (6 bases). Per the germline V gene, CDR1 is SGHVS and CDR2 is FQNEAQ. The CDR3 sequence is 16 residues long. Trimming cost V 5 bases and J 4 bases, with 19 bases left between them. The DNA for the CDR3 is TGTGCCAGCAGCCCGCCTAGGCGGACAGTGGCAGATACGCAGTATTTT. Translating it yields CASSPPRRTVADTQYF.

The V gene is TRBV3-1 (or the pseudogene TRBV3-2), the J gene TRBJ2-7; D possibly corresponds to TRBD2 (6 bases). The CDR3 loop spans 17 amino acids. Germline V CDR1 and CDR2: LGHDT, YNNKEL (reference sequence). Trimming removed 1 base from V and 1 base from J, with 17 bases in between. CDR3 coding DNA: TGTGCCAGCAGCCAAGGCTCTGGGACTTCCTTATCCTACGAGCAGTACTTC. Its protein is CASSQGSGTSLSYEQYF.

CDR3 residues: CASSLTGTGRWGDAEAFF. CDR3 bases: TGTGCCAGCAGCTTAACCGGGACAGGGAGGTGGGGGGACGCTGAAGCTTTCTTT. This chain joins TRBV3-1 (or the pseudogene TRBV3-2) and TRBJ1-1; 9 bases fit TRBD1. After removal of 5 bases from V and 6 bases from J, the junction contained 19 bases not matched to a gene. The CDR3 is 18 residues long. The germline V gene has CDR1 LGHDT and CDR2 YNNKEL (reference sequence).

V gene TRBV18 combines with J gene TRBJ2-1; 7 bases align to TRBD2. Germline-derived CDR1 and CDR2 are KGHSH and LQKENI. The CDR3 has 16 residues. Trimming took 2 bases from V and 3 from J; bases not matched to a gene: 7. The DNA for the CDR3 is TGTGCCAGCTCACCAGACTTTGCTAGCGGCTACAATGAGCAGTTCTTC. Translation: CASSPDFASGYNEQFF.